The rows below give T cell receptor beta chains drawn from one sample of a study of blood T cells in healthy people across ages. TCRdb recomputed calls from the 5' RACE reads with MiXCR, one row per CDR3 protein. The data show roughly 860,000 distinct CDR3 sequences, under 80% seen once. Source material: blood. These receptors were collected from a man in his thirties or forties in good health. CDR3s include the opening cysteine and the closing phenylalanine or tryptophan. The D gene is left open where the match is weak.

D gene	V gene	J gene	CDR3 protein
-	TRBV9	TRBJ2-1	CASSVATASYNEQFF
TRBD1	TRBV27	TRBJ2-1	CASSEEIRDRAYNEQFF
TRBD2	TRBV10-3	TRBJ2-5	CAISDRLARETQYF
TRBD2	TRBV5-1	TRBJ2-1	CASSLGLAGGLSDEQFF
-	TRBV20-1	TRBJ2-1	CSALTDSQFF
-	TRBV7-2	TRBJ1-5	CASSLTGGEPQHF
-	TRBV12-3/TRBV12-4	-	CASSCGAPYEQYF
TRBD1	TRBV3-1	TRBJ1-2	CASSQGGQSYGYTF
-	TRBV6-5	-	CASSYRIGPTGANNEQFF
TRBD1	TRBV11-2	TRBJ2-7	CASRTGQAATYEQYF
TRBD1	TRBV5-1	TRBJ1-6	CASSLEGAAGSPLHF
-	TRBV7-9	TRBJ2-3	CASISVTDTQYF
-	TRBV5-8	TRBJ1-1	CASSFTGSEAFF
TRBD1	TRBV4-2	TRBJ2-7	CASSRQATGADGEQYF
-	TRBV4-3	TRBJ1-2	CASSQETFNYGYTF
TRBD1	TRBV7-2	TRBJ2-6	CASSRNGQGTGANVLTF
-	TRBV9	TRBJ1-6	CASSSLGQDNSPLHF
-	TRBV15	TRBJ1-6	CATSRQTAKGSYNSPLHF
-	TRBV7-9	TRBJ1-4	CASSGQSNEKLFF
-	TRBV5-6	TRBJ2-3	CASSLWTDRRTDTQYF
-	TRBV10-3	TRBJ2-2	CAIRTAAGPGDTGELFF
TRBD2	TRBV27	TRBJ2-1	CASSPLGRDEQFF
TRBD2	TRBV20-1	TRBJ2-3	CSASGEGDTQYF
TRBD2	TRBV5-4	TRBJ2-5	CASSLGLARQETQYF
-	TRBV6-6	TRBJ2-3	CASSPFRAPTSTDTQYF
TRBD1	TRBV4-3	TRBJ2-1	CASSQVGTGGTYNEQFF
-	TRBV20-1	TRBJ2-3	CSARAPNGRGLSTDTQYF
TRBD2	TRBV4-3	TRBJ2-5	CASSRSGAGGGETQYF
TRBD1	TRBV24-1	TRBJ2-4	CATSGGNRGANIQYF
-	TRBV20-1	TRBJ2-1	CSAQLEGESSYNEQFF
-	TRBV20-1	TRBJ2-3	CSAPEPSTDTQYF
TRBD1	TRBV7-2	TRBJ1-4	CASSLLRGQGTNEKLFF
TRBD2	TRBV7-2	TRBJ2-1	CASSLLTSGGANEQFF